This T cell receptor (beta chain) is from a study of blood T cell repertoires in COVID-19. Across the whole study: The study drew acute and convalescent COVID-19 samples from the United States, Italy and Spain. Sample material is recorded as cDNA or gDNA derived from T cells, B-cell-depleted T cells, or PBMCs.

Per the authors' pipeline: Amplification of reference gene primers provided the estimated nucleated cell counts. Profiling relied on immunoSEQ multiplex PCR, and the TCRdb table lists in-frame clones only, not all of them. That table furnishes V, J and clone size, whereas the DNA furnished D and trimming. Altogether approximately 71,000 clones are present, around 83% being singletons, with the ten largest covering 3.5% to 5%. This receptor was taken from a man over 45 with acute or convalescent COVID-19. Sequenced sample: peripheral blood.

CDR3 sequence reads: CASSPGTSGRGGGEQYF. The DNA of the CDR3 is TGTGCCAGCAGCCCGGGGACTAGCGGGAGGGGCGGCGGAGAGCAGTACTTC. The V gene is TRBV3-1 (or the pseudogene TRBV3-2), the J gene TRBJ2-7; 16 bases are a match to TRBD2. V lost 4 bases, J lost 7 bases, and 10 bases stayed unmatched. CDR3 length: 17 amino acids. In germline, CDR1 is LGHDT, CDR2 YNNKEL (reference sequence).